The source of this T cell receptor beta chain is a study of T cell repertoires in cytomegalovirus infection. About the research overall: It can be stated that public TCR beta signatures indicated CMV infection as well as a matching HLA type. Overall study results and limits: Clonotypes of TCR beta that were HLA-C-restricted and CMV-specific dominated the ex vivo response.

As to this clonotype: Its specificity is unknown.

One entry per CDR3 protein, called by TCRdb with MiXCR from the reads. The repertoire includes fewer than 300,000 distinct CDR3 sequences, about 26% of them detected once, and around 13% sits in the top ten. Germline V gives CDR1 SQVTM, CDR2 ANQGSEA. The CDR3 is 12 amino acids. The V end was cut by 3 bases, the J end by 8 bases, with 13 bases between. Sequenced: PBMCs. The chain links TRBV29-1 to TRBJ1-2, with D perhaps matching TRBD1 (5 bases). This clonotype originated in a human donor in good health (CMV status not recorded). Some clones in this sample may be carry-over from other donors' samples. CDR3 sequence: CSVEVGLWGYTF. DNA of the CDR3: TGCAGCGTTGAGGTGGGGCTCTGGGGCTACACCTTC.